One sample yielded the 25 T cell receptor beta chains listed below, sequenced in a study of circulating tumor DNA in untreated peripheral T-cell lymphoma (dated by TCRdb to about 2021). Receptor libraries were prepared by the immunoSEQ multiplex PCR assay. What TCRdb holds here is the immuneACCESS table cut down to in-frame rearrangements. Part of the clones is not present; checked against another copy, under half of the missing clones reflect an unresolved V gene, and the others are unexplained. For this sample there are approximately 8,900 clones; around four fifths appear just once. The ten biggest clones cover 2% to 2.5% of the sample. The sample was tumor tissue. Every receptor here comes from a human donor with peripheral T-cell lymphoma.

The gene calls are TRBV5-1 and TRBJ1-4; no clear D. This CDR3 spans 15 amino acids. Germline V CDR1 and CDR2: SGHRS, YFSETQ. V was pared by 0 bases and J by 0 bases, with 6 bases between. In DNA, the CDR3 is TGCGCCAGCAGCTTGGCTTCAGCAACTAATGAAAAACTGTTTTTT. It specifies CASSLASATNEKLFF.

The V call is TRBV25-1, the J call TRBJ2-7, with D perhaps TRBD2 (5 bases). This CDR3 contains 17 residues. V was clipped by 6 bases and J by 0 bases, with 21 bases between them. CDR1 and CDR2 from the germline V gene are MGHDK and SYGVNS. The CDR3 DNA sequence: TGTGCCAGCAGACCCCGAAACGGGGAGCCCAGCTCCTACGAGCAGTACTTC. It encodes CASRPRNGEPSSYEQYF.

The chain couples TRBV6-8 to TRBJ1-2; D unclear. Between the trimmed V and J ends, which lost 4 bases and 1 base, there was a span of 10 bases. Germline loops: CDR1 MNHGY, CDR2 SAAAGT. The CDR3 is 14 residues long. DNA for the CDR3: TGTGCCAGCAGTTCCCGGACTTTTAACTATGGCTACACCTTC. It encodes CASSSRTFNYGYTF.

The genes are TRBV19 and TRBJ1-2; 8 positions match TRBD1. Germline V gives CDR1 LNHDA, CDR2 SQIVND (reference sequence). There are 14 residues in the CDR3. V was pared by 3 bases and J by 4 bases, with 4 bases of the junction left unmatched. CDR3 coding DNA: TGTGCCAGTAGTATTCCGGGACAGGTCTATGGCTACACCTTC. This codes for CASSIPGQVYGYTF.

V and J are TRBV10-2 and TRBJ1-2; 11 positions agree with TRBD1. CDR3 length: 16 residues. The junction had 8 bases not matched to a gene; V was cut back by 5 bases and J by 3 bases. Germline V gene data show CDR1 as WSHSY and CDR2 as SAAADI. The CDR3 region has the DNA TGCGCCAGCAGTCCTGGGACAGGGGGTAGCGACTATGGCTACACCTTC. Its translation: CASSPGTGGSDYGYTF.

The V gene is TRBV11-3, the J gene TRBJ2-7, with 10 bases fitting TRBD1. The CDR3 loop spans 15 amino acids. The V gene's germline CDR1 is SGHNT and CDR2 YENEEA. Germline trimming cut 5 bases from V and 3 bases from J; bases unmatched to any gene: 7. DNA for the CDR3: TGTGCCAGCAGCGTCGGGACAGGGGTGTACTACGAGCAGTACTTC. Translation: CASSVGTGVYYEQYF. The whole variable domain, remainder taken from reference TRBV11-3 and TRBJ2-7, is EAGVVQSPRYKIIEKKQPVAFWCNPISGHNTLYWYLQNLGQGPELLIRYENEEAVDDSQLPKDRFSAERLKGVDSTLKIQPAELGDSAVYLCASSVGTGVYYEQYFGPGTRLTVT.

The CDR3 here is CAWSVQGNEQYF. The CDR3 DNA is TGTGCCTGGAGTGTGCAGGGGAACGAGCAGTACTTC. V and J are TRBV30 and TRBJ2-7, with D perhaps matching TRBD1 (6 bases). This CDR3 spans 12 amino acids. Per the germline V gene, CDR1 is GTSNPN and CDR2 is SVGIG (reference sequence). Trimming shortened V by 0 bases and J by 5 bases, and 8 bases separated the two germline ends.

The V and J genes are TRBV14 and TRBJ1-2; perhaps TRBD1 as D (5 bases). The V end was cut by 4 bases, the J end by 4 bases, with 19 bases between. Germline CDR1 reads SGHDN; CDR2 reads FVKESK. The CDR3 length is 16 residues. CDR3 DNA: TGTGCCAGCAGCCGGGACTCCCCCGGTTTAGGCTATGGCTACACCTTC. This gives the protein CASSRDSPGLGYGYTF.

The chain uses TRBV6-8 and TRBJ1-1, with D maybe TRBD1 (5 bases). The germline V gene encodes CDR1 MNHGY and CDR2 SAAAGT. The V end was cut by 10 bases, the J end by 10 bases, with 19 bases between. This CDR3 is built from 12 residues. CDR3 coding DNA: TGTGCCACCAAAGGGGAGATCGGCGGAGCTTTCTTT. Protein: CATKGEIGGAFF.

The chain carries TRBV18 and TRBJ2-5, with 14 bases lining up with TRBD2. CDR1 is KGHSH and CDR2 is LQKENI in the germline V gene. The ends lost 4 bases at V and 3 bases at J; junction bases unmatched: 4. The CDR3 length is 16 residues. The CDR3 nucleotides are TGTGCCAGCTCACGGCTGGGACTAGCGGGGGAAGAGACCCAGTACTTC. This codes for CASSRLGLAGEETQYF.

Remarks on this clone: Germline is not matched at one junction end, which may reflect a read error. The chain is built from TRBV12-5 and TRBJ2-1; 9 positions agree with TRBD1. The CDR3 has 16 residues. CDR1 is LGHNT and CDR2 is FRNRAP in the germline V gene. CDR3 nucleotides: TGTGCTAGTGGTTTGGGACCGGGACAGGGTCTCAATGAGCAATTCTTC. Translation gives CASGLGPGQGLNEQFF.

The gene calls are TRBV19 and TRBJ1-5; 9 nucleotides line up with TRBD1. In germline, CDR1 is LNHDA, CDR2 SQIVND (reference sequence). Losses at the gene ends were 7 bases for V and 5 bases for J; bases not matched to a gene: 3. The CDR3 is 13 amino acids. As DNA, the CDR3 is TGTGCCAGTACTAGGACAGGGGATCAGCCCCAGCATTTT. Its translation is CASTRTGDQPQHF.

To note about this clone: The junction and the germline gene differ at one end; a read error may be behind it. In DNA, the CDR3 is TGTGCCAGTAGCCAAGATTCTCTTGAGGGAGGGGGAGGATATAGCAATCAGCCCCAGCATTTT. Protein sequence: CASSQDSLEGGGGYSNQPQHF. The chain carries TRBV4-2 and TRBJ1-5, with D possibly being TRBD1 (6 bases). The CDR3 spans 21 residues. The germline V gene has CDR1 LGHNA and CDR2 YNFKEQ.

Here the CDR3 reads CAWLPGTNYGYTF. As DNA, the CDR3 is TGTGCCTGGTTACCTGGGACGAACTATGGCTACACCTTC. The V call is TRBV30, the J call TRBJ1-2; a weak D match, TRBD1 (5 bases). V lost 5 bases and J 2 bases, leaving 12 bases between the germline ends. This CDR3 spans 13 amino acids. Germline V gives CDR1 GTSNPN, CDR2 SVGIG (reference sequence).

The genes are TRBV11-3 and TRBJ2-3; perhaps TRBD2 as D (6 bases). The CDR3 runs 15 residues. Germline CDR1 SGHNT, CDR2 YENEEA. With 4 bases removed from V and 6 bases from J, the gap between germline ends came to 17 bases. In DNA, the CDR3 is TGTGCCAGCAGCTCCCGGCGGGGTGCTGGGGATACGCAGTATTTT. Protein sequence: CASSSRRGAGDTQYF. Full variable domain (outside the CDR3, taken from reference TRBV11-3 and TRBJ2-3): EAGVVQSPRYKIIEKKQPVAFWCNPISGHNTLYWYLQNLGQGPELLIRYENEEAVDDSQLPKDRFSAERLKGVDSTLKIQPAELGDSAVYLCASSSRRGAGDTQYFGPGTRLTVL.

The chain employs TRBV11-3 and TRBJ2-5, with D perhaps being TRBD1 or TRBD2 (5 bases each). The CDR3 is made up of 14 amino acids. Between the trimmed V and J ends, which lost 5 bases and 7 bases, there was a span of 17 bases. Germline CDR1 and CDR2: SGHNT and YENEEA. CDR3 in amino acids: CASSRDPPGGTQYF. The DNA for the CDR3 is TGTGCCAGCAGCCGGGACCCCCCGGGCGGGACCCAGTACTTC.

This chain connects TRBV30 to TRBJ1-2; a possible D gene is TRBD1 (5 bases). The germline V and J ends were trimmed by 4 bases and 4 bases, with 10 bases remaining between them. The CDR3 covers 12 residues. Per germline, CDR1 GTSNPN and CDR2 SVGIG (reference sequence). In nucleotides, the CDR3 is TGTGCCTGGAAGAAGGGGCCCTATGGCTACACCTTC. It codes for CAWKKGPYGYTF.

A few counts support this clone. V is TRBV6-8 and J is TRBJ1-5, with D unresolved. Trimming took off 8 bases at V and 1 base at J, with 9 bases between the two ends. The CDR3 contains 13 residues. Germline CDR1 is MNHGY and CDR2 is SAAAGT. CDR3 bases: TGTGCCAGCGGAGAACAGAGCAATCAGCCCCAGCATTTT. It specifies CASGEQSNQPQHF.

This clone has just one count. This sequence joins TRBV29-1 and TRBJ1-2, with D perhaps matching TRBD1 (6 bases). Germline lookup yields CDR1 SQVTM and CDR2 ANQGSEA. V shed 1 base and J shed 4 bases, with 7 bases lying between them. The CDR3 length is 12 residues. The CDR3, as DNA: TGCAGCGTTGAAGGACAGGTCTATGGCTACACCTTC. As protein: CSVEGQVYGYTF.

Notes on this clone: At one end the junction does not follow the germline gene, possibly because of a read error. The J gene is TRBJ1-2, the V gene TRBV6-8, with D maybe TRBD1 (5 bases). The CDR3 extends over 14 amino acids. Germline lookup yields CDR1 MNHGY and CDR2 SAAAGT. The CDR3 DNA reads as TGTGCCAACAGTTACTCGATCCAGGGATTAGGCTACACCTTC. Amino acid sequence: CANSYSIQGLGYTF.

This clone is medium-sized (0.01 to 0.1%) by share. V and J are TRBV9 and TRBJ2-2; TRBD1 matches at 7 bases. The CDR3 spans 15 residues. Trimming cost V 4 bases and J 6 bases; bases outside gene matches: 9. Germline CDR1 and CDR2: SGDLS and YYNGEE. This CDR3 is CASSSRQGSAGELFF. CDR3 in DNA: TGTGCCAGCAGCTCCCGACAGGGTTCGGCCGGGGAGCTGTTTTTT.

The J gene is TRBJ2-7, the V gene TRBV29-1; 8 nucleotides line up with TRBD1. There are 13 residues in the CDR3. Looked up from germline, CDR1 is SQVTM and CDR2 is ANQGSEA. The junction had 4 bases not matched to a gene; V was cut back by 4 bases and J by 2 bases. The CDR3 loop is CSVVRGQPYEQYF. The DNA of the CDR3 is TGCAGCGTTGTCAGGGGGCAGCCCTACGAGCAGTACTTC.

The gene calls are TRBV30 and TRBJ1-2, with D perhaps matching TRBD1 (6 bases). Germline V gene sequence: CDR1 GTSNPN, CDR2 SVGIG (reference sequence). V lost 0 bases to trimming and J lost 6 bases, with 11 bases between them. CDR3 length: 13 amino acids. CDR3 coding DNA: TGTGCCTGGAGTGTAGGGGGGCACGATGGCTACACCTTC. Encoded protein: CAWSVGGHDGYTF.

Here the CDR3 DNA reads TGTGCCAGCAGGCTTCGGAGGGGGCAAGAGACCCAGTACTTC. Amino acids: CASRLRRGQETQYF. V gene TRBV2 combines with J gene TRBJ2-5; TRBD1 or TRBD2 may be the D gene (6 bases each). The CDR3 covers 14 residues. The germline V gene has CDR1 SNHLY and CDR2 FYNNEI. With 6 bases removed from V and 2 bases from J, the gap between germline ends came to 13 bases. Full variable domain (missing parts from reference TRBV2 and TRBJ2-5): EPEVTQTPSHQVTQMGQEVILRCVPISNHLYFYWYRQILGQKVEFLVSFYNNEISEKSEIFDDQFSVERPDGSNFTLKIRSTKLEDSAMYFCASRLRRGQETQYFGPGTRLLVL.

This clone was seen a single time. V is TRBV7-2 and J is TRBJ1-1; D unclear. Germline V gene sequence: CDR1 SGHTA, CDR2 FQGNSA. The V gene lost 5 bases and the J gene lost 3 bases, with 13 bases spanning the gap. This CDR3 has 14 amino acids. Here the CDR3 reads CASSTGLRYTEAFF. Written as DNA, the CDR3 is TGTGCCAGCAGCACTGGATTGCGGTACACTGAAGCTTTCTTT. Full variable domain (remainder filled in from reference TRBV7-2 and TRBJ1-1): GAGVSQSPSNKVTEKGKDVELRCDPISGHTALYWYRQSLGQGLEFLIYFQGNSAPDKSGLPSDRFSAERTGGSVSTLTIQRTQQEDSAVYLCASSTGLRYTEAFFGQGTRLTVV.